This T cell receptor (beta chain) was obtained from a study of T-cell reconstitution after alpha-beta-depleted transplantation in children (dated by TCRdb to about 2016). As for the study more broadly: Using TCR repertoire profiling, the study followed T-cell immune reconstitution in a quantitative way in children after TCRalphabeta/CD19-depleted allogeneic hematopoietic cell transplantation.

The CDR3, from cysteine to phenylalanine, totals 16 residues. CDR3 DNA only is kept here, 48 bases in frame from base 1. V loses 0 bases, J loses 2 bases, and the germline ends lie 13 bases apart. Based on the germline V gene, the CDR1 and CDR2 sequences are SGHRS and YFSETQ. The treatment or condition label for this specimen denotes: allogeneic hematopoietic cell transplantation with graft depleted of TCRalphabeta T cells and CD19 B cells. TCRalphabeta/CD19-depleted allogeneic hematopoietic cell grafts were given to the transplant recipients, all of whom were children. Concerning this clonotype itself: Its antigen is still unknown. The sample holds no much larger clone one base away, and base qualities are not on file.

The library came from PCR. Data came from an Illumina HiSeq 2500. TCR library preparation used molecular barcoding, with unique molecular identifiers applied to normalize quantification of the TCRbeta repertoire. In TCRdb, the public reads were trimmed at Q25 with fastp and aligned with MiXCR, with productive beta chains retained. Duplicate CDR3 protein sequences are folded into a single record with the most common DNA and genes. The sample table records 250,000 to 400,000 distinct CDR3 sequences; around 20% of these occur just once. The ten largest make up about a tenth of the sample. The full study reports these points: Over subsequent months, a decline in hyperexpanded clone frequencies was noted, and after one year, T-cell counts and TCRbeta diversity were mostly ascribed to newly produced T cells. About two months after transplant, the apparently early recovery of alphabetaT-cell counts reportedly depended on just several hundred clones that had expanded rapidly and came from non-depleted graft cells. The high TCRbeta diversity at day 60 in some patients was ascribed to recipient T cells and intrathymic progenitors that had survived conditioning.

The chain joins TRBV5-1 to TRBJ2-3; no D segment can be confidently identified. This clonotype was sampled from a male patient between 10 and 17 years old who had a stem cell transplant for acute lymphoblastic leukemia, so the T cells may come from the graft donor. The material sequenced was PBMCs, mostly from graft donor cells, taken 180 days after TCRalphabeta/CD19-depleted stem cell transplant. For the CDR3, the sequence is CASSLDGSTYTDTQYF. The nucleotide sequence is TGCGCCAGCAGCTTGGACGGGTCGACCTACACAGATACGCAGTATTTT. The variable domain in full, with residues beyond the CDR3 obtained from the reference TRBV5-1 and TRBJ2-3 genes, is KAGVTQTPRYLIKTRGQQVTLSCSPISGHRSVSWYQQTPGQGLQFLFEYFSETQRNKGNFPGRFSGRQFSNSRSEMNVSTLELGDSALYLCASSLDGSTYTDTQYFGPGTRLTVL.